These 23 T cell receptor beta chains originate from one sample sequenced in a study of T-cell reconstitution after alpha-beta-depleted transplantation in children. Molecular barcoding with unique molecular identifiers was used for the TCRbeta library. MiXCR, applied by TCRdb to the PCR reads, yields one record per CDR3 protein. Of about 600,000 distinct CDR3 sequences listed, 23% are singletons. The sample was PBMCs, mostly from graft donor cells, taken 360 days after TCRalphabeta/CD19-depleted stem cell transplant. These receptors all stem from a boy younger than two who had a stem cell transplant for acute myeloid leukemia, so the T cells may come from the graft donor.

The gene calls are TRBV11-2 and TRBJ1-1; D unresolved. This CDR3 is 14 amino acids long. Germline-derived CDR1 and CDR2 are SGHAT and FQNNGV. Trimming stripped 5 bases from V and 1 base from J, with 11 bases between. As DNA, the CDR3 is TGTGCCAGCAGCGCGGGGTCTACGAACACTGAAGCTTTCTTT. This gives the protein CASSAGSTNTEAFF.

The gene calls are TRBV6-1 and TRBJ1-1, with unresolved D. The germline CDR1 and CDR2 sequences are MNHNS and SASEGT. V lost 7 bases to trimming and J lost 1 base, with 10 bases between them. The CDR3 has 13 residues. Here the CDR3 DNA reads TGTGCCAGCATAAAGACGGGGAACACTGAAGCTTTCTTT. It is translated as CASIKTGNTEAFF.

This clonotype was seen at least ten times. In DNA, the CDR3 is TGCAGTGCCCCTCCGCGAGGGGGCTGGCACACAGATACGCAGTATTTT. Translating it yields CSAPPRGGWHTDTQYF. The chain carries TRBV20-1 and TRBJ2-3, with 7 bases lining up with TRBD1. The V gene's germline CDR1 is DFQATT and CDR2 SNEGSKA (reference sequence). The CDR3 extends over 16 amino acids. V shed 6 bases and J 2 bases; nucleotides not matched to a gene: 14.

This clonotype was picked up many times. The CDR3 is CASSQAPSRNEQFF. CDR3 coding DNA: TGCGCCAGCAGCCAAGCGCCCAGCCGCAATGAGCAGTTCTTC. The chain employs TRBV4-3 and TRBJ2-1; D gene ambiguous. Germline CDR1 reads LGHNA; CDR2 reads YSLEER. The CDR3 sequence is 14 residues long. Trimming pared 1 base from V and 6 bases from J, leaving 10 bases between.

As concerns this clonotype: This could be a read error, since a much larger clone is one nucleotide away. Given the absence of the conserved phenylalanine or tryptophan at the CDR3 end, a read error is likely. This rearrangement joins TRBV27 to TRBJ2-7; the D gene is possibly TRBD1 (6 bases). V shed 7 bases and J shed 3 bases, with 10 bases lying between them. The CDR3 extends over 12 amino acids. The V gene's germline CDR1 is MNHEY and CDR2 SMNVEV (reference sequence). CDR3 sequence reads: CASTHRVYEQYL. Written as DNA, the CDR3 is TGTGCCAGCACCCACAGGGTCTACGAGCAGTACCTC.

There are many counts of this clonotype. The CDR3 loop reads CASSFGYGTDTQYF. Written as DNA, the CDR3 is TGTGCCAGCAGCTTTGGCTACGGCACAGATACGCAGTATTTT. The chain employs TRBV7-2 and TRBJ2-3; D remains unclear. V dropped 3 bases and J dropped 1 base, with 8 bases sitting between them. Germline CDR1 and CDR2: SGHTA and FQGNSA. This CDR3 spans 14 amino acids.

This clonotype was counted ten times or more. The chain couples TRBV20-1 to TRBJ1-6; D remains unclear. Trimming took 6 bases from V and 7 from J, leaving 10 bases between them. The length of the CDR3 is 12 residues. Looked up from germline, CDR1 is DFQATT and CDR2 is SNEGSKA (reference sequence). The CDR3, as DNA: TGCAGTGCAGACCACACGAATTCACCCCTCCACTTT. This gives the protein CSADHTNSPLHF.

This chain links TRBV6-1 with TRBJ2-5, with TRBD1 matching 9 bases. This CDR3 is built from 15 residues. The germline gives CDR1 MNHNS, CDR2 SASEGT. V shed 7 bases, J shed 2 bases, and the junction held 8 bases outside the gene matches. The CDR3 sequence: CASKQHRGLQETQYF. The CDR3 coding sequence is TGTGCCAGCAAGCAGCACAGGGGGCTTCAAGAGACCCAGTACTTC.

This clonotype was detected ten times or more. The chain carries TRBV4-3 and TRBJ1-6, with a possible D match to TRBD1 (5 bases). CDR3 length: 15 residues. Germline V CDR1 and CDR2: LGHNA, YSLEER. V was cut by 1 base and J by 8 bases, with 12 bases left in between. The CDR3 here is CASSQGTGVDSPLHF. The CDR3 nucleotides read TGCGCCAGCAGCCAAGGAACAGGAGTAGATTCACCCCTCCACTTT.

The chain is built from TRBV20-1 and TRBJ2-1; TRBD1 might be the D (5 bases). Germline values: CDR1 DFQATT, CDR2 SNEGSKA (reference sequence). V lost 0 bases, J lost 6 bases, and 9 bases lay in between. The CDR3 covers 13 residues. The CDR3 nucleotides are TGCAGTGCTAGAGAGGCAACAGGCAATGAGCAGTTCTTC. This sequence encodes CSAREATGNEQFF.

The chain joins TRBV20-1 to TRBJ2-5, with D unresolved. The CDR3 contains 13 residues. Trimming stripped 3 bases from V and 7 bases from J, with 15 bases between. Per germline, CDR1 DFQATT and CDR2 SNEGSKA (reference sequence). The CDR3 DNA sequence: TGCAGTGCTAGGGTTGGGCCGCTCATGACCCAGTACTTC. It specifies CSARVGPLMTQYF.

The table lists this clonotype with a few counts. J is TRBJ2-5 and V is TRBV12-3 or TRBV12-4; no clear D gene. Trimming shortened V by 4 bases and J by 3 bases, and 12 bases separated the two germline ends. CDR3 length: 14 amino acids. CDR3 in amino acids: CASSSIKAEETQYF. DNA for the CDR3: TGTGCCAGCAGTTCAATTAAGGCTGAAGAGACCCAGTACTTC.

This clonotype was detected only a few times. The rearrangement links TRBV29-1 to TRBJ2-1; TRBD2 agrees at 8 bases. In germline, CDR1 is SQVTM, CDR2 ANQGSEA. Trimming at V came to 0 bases and at J to 4 bases, leaving 8 bases not matched to a gene. The CDR3 totals 16 residues. CDR3 sequence (DNA): TGCAGCGTTGAAGATCCGTCGGGGGGGGATTACAATGAGCAGTTCTTC. It codes for CSVEDPSGGDYNEQFF.

This clonotype was counted at least ten times. The chain links TRBV11-2 to TRBJ2-7; 9 positions match TRBD1. The CDR3 consists of 17 residues. The V and J ends lost 4 bases and 3 bases, in that order; junction bases with no gene match: 13. CDR1 and CDR2 from the germline V gene are SGHAT and FQNNGV. DNA of the CDR3: TGTGCCAGCAGCTCGCGGGAGAACCCGGGACAGGGCTACGAGCAGTACGTC. It yields the protein CASSSRENPGQGYEQYV.

This clonotype was seen at least ten times. The J gene is TRBJ1-1, the V gene TRBV6-5, with D possibly being TRBD1 (6 bases). Trimming stripped 2 bases from V and 5 bases from J, with 15 bases between. This CDR3 has 15 residues. Germline assignment: CDR1 MNHEY and CDR2 SVGAGI. Here the CDR3 reads CASSYRVGGLTEAFF. The CDR3 nucleotides read TGTGCCAGCAGTTACAGGGTCGGGGGCCTGACTGAAGCTTTCTTT.

The V and J genes are TRBV10-3 and TRBJ2-3; the match to TRBD2 covers 11 bases. This CDR3 spans 16 amino acids. V was pared by 3 bases and J by 4 bases, with 6 bases of the junction left unmatched. Germline lookup yields CDR1 ENHRY and CDR2 SYGVKD. CDR3 in amino acids: CAISEELAGVADTQYF. The CDR3 DNA reads as TGTGCCATCAGTGAAGAACTAGCGGGGGTGGCAGATACGCAGTATTTT.

This clonotype appeared many times. This chain's CDR3 is CASSSLAGDYEQYV. CDR3 sequence (DNA): TGTGCCAGCAGCTCACTAGCGGGGGACTACGAGCAGTACGTC. The J gene is TRBJ2-7, the V gene TRBV5-6; 11 bases fit TRBD2. Per the germline V gene, CDR1 is SGHDT and CDR2 is YYEEEE. The V and J ends lost 3 bases and 3 bases, in that order; junction bases with no gene match: 2. The CDR3 has 14 residues.

The chain has TRBV5-1 and TRBJ1-1, with 7 bases lining up with TRBD1. This CDR3 region has 13 residues. Per the germline V gene, CDR1 is SGHRS and CDR2 is YFSETQ. J was trimmed by 6 bases and V by 2 bases; bases with no gene match: 4. The CDR3 DNA is TGCGCCAGCAGCTTTACAGGGGTCCCTGAAGCTTTCTTT. Protein product: CASSFTGVPEAFF.

This clonotype has a handful of counts. The rearrangement uses TRBV12-3 or TRBV12-4 and TRBJ2-1, with TRBD2 matching 10 bases. V lost 5 bases and J lost 4; bases outside the gene matches: 8. The CDR3 length is 16 residues. The CDR3 DNA reads as TGTGCCAGCAGTCTAGGTTCTAGCGGGGGTTACAATGAGCAGTTCTTC. It yields the protein CASSLGSSGGYNEQFF.

V and J are TRBV2 and TRBJ1-1; 8 bases align to TRBD1. The CDR3 loop spans 16 amino acids. The V segment lost 6 bases and the J segment 5 bases; nucleotides outside the gene matches: 14. CDR1 is SNHLY and CDR2 is FYNNEI in the germline V gene. The CDR3 coding sequence is TGTGCCAGCAGCTTGAAACTGGGACAGGTCCTAACTGAAGCTTTCTTT. Amino acid sequence: CASSLKLGQVLTEAFF.

The sample holds a few counts of this clonotype. DNA for the CDR3: TGTGCCACCAGTGTCCCGAGACAGGGGGCCTATGAGCAGTTCTTC. This sequence encodes CATSVPRQGAYEQFF. The chain joins TRBV24-1 to TRBJ2-1; 10 bases agree with TRBD1. V trimming: 5 bases; J trimming: 8 bases; junction bases outside the gene matches: 8. The CDR3 is 15 residues long. The V gene's germline CDR1 is KGHDR and CDR2 SFDVKD.

This clonotype was observed at least ten times. The CDR3 region is CASSGAGELFF. CDR3 nucleotides: TGTGCCAGCAGTGGGGCCGGGGAGCTGTTTTTT. The chain employs TRBV27 and TRBJ2-2; unclear D gene. With 5 bases removed from V and 6 bases from J, the gap between germline ends came to 4 bases. Germline V gene data show CDR1 as MNHEY and CDR2 as SMNVEV (reference sequence). CDR3 length equals 11 residues.

In its sample, this clonotype was seen many times. J is TRBJ2-7 and V is TRBV6-5; 8 positions agree with TRBD1. Trimming at V came to 3 bases and at J to 2 bases, leaving 3 bases not matched to a gene. CDR3 size: 14 residues. The germline V gene encodes CDR1 MNHEY and CDR2 SVGAGI. The CDR3 here is CASSYGQGAYEQYF. The CDR3 DNA reads as TGTGCCAGCAGTTATGGACAGGGAGCCTACGAGCAGTACTTC.